These 21 T cell receptor beta chains came from one sample sequenced in a study of post-analysis software for immune sequencing data. Overall study results and limits: Higher frequency in patients than in controls was seen for roughly five TRBV segments, with TRBV5-6, TRBV5-1 and TRBV20-1 among them.

The antigens of these receptors remain unknown. TCR beta cDNA libraries included unique molecular identifiers. TCRdb re-analysed the PCR reads in MiXCR, keeping a single row per CDR3 protein. The table includes 650,000 to 850,000 distinct CDR3 sequences, 53% detected once. The sequenced material came from blood. These receptors were taken from a girl under 18 with multiple sclerosis.

The chain has TRBV20-1 and TRBJ2-1, with 9 nucleotides matching TRBD1. The CDR3 spans 14 residues. With 3 bases clipped from V and 10 bases from J, the junction kept 10 bases outside the gene matches. The germline gives CDR1 DFQATT, CDR2 SNEGSKA (reference sequence). The CDR3, as DNA: TGCAGTGCTAGCCGGACAGGGGCCGTAGGAGAGCAGTTCTTC. This codes for CSASRTGAVGEQFF.

The chain couples TRBV7-9 to TRBJ2-7; the D gene is possibly TRBD2 (6 bases). The CDR3 covers 15 residues. Germline CDR1 reads SEHNR; CDR2 reads FQNEAQ (reference sequence). V dropped 4 bases and J dropped 0 bases, with 13 bases sitting between them. CDR3 nucleotides: TGTGCCAGCAGCTCCCGTGGGGACTCCTCCTACGAGCAGTACTTC. Protein product: CASSSRGDSSYEQYF.

This clonotype showed up just a few times. CDR3 residues: CASSLLLAGEQYF. The CDR3 DNA follows: TGTGCCAGCAGTTTACTCCTAGCTGGCGAGCAGTACTTC. The chain combines TRBV27 with TRBJ2-7; maybe TRBD2 (5 bases). V was clipped by 2 bases and J by 6 bases, with 11 bases between them. This CDR3 comprises 13 residues. The germline V gene encodes CDR1 MNHEY and CDR2 SMNVEV (reference sequence).

This CDR3 is CASSYTRASVLREQYF. The CDR3 DNA reads as TGTGCCAGCAGTTACACCAGGGCTAGCGTCCTTAGGGAGCAGTACTTC. The gene calls are TRBV27 and TRBJ2-5; the D gene is possibly TRBD2 (6 bases). Trimming removed 4 bases from V and 11 bases from J, with 26 bases in between. The CDR3 spans 16 residues. Germline assignment: CDR1 MNHEY and CDR2 SMNVEV (reference sequence).

The V call is TRBV15, the J call TRBJ2-3; maybe TRBD2 (5 bases). The CDR3 loop spans 13 amino acids. Germline V gene sequence: CDR1 LNHNV, CDR2 YYDKDF (reference sequence). Trimming cost V 0 bases and J 9 bases, with 10 bases left between them. CDR3 nucleotides: TGTGCCACCAGCAGAGATCGGGAACGAACGCAGTATTTT. Its protein product is CATSRDRERTQYF.

The V gene is TRBV14, the J gene TRBJ2-7, with TRBD2 matching over 13 bases. Germline V gives CDR1 SGHDN, CDR2 FVKESK. There are 16 residues in the CDR3. V shed 4 bases, J shed 3 bases, and the junction held 6 bases outside the gene matches. CDR3 nucleotides: TGTGCCAGCAGCCTTACCGGACTAGCGGGAGTCTACGAGCAGTACTTC. Translating gives CASSLTGLAGVYEQYF.

This clonotype has a handful of counts. One end of the junction fails to match germline, which may point to a read error. The chain links TRBV29-1 to TRBJ2-1, with D tentatively TRBD1 or TRBD2 (6 bases each). Per germline, CDR1 SQVTM and CDR2 ANQGSEA. The CDR3 consists of 13 residues. The CDR3 region has the DNA TGCAGGGTTGACGGGGGCGCATTGAATGAGCAGTTCTTC. The encoded protein is CRVDGGALNEQFF.

The chain carries TRBV6-2 or TRBV6-3 and TRBJ2-7; 7 nucleotides line up with TRBD1. CDR3 length: 13 residues. With V trimmed by 7 bases and J by 1 base, 4 bases remained unmatched. Germline assignment: CDR1 MNHEY and CDR2 SVGEGT. This CDR3 reads CASTDRVSYEQYF. CDR3 sequence (DNA): TGTGCCAGCACCGACAGGGTTTCCTACGAGCAGTACTTC.

Worth noting for this clonotype: Germline is not matched at one junction end, which may reflect a read error. V usage is TRBV20-1 and J usage is TRBJ2-4; 9 bases match TRBD1. TRBJ2-7 explains the end of the DNA better; the J call may be wrong. The CDR3 totals 15 residues. CDR1 is DFQATT and CDR2 is SNEGSKA in the germline V gene (reference sequence). Written as DNA, the CDR3 is TGCAGTGCTGGAGAAAGGGACAGGGTCATCTACGAGCAGTACTTC. Its translation: CSAGERDRVIYEQYF.

This clonotype has only a few counts. The chain couples TRBV20-1 to TRBJ2-4, with 8 bases aligning to TRBD2. After removal of 0 bases from V and 8 bases from J, the junction contained 12 bases not matched to a gene. This CDR3 comprises 16 residues. Germline values: CDR1 DFQATT, CDR2 SNEGSKA (reference sequence). The CDR3 protein is CSARDASGSLWDIQYF. The CDR3 DNA reads TGCAGTGCTAGAGATGCAAGCGGGAGTTTATGGGACATTCAGTACTTC.

This sequence joins TRBV5-1 and TRBJ1-2, with TRBD1 matching over 7 bases. Trimming at V came to 4 bases and at J to 8 bases, leaving 11 bases not matched to a gene. CDR1 is SGHRS and CDR2 is YFSETQ in the germline V gene. The CDR3 consists of 14 residues. DNA of the CDR3: TGCGCCAGCAGCCCGGGACAGCAGATTTCGGGCTACACCTTC. This translates into CASSPGQQISGYTF.

The chain links TRBV7-8 to TRBJ2-7; possibly TRBD2 for D (5 bases). V was pared by 1 base and J by 2 bases, with 9 bases between. CDR1 and CDR2 (germline): SGHVS, FQNEAQ. CDR3 length equals 14 residues. The CDR3 region is CASSLGGKPYEQYF. As DNA, the CDR3 is TGTGCCAGCAGCTTAGGAGGGAAACCCTACGAGCAGTACTTC.

V and J are TRBV20-1 and TRBJ2-1; D gene uncertain. V lost 2 bases to trimming and J lost 7 bases, with 12 bases between them. This CDR3 has 13 amino acids. In germline, CDR1 is DFQATT, CDR2 SNEGSKA (reference sequence). The CDR3 DNA is TGCAGTGCTAGACTATCGGTCGGGAATGAGCAGTTCTTC. This sequence encodes CSARLSVGNEQFF.

The chain combines TRBV7-3 with TRBJ2-5; D is tentatively TRBD1 or TRBD2 (5 bases each). The CDR3 is 13 amino acids. Germline loops: CDR1 SGHTA, CDR2 FQGTGA. V was clipped by 3 bases and J by 5 bases, with 10 bases between them. The CDR3 sequence is CASSFGDRETQYF. CDR3 nucleotide sequence: TGTGCCAGCAGCTTCGGGGACCGTGAGACCCAGTACTTC.

V is TRBV2 and J is TRBJ2-4; 8 bases align to TRBD1. The end of the DNA fits TRBJ2-7 better, so the J call may be wrong. CDR1 is SNHLY and CDR2 is FYNNEI in the germline V gene. The length of the CDR3 is 13 residues. The CDR3 here is CASSKDRVYEQYF. The CDR3 DNA is TGTGCCAGCAGTAAGGACAGGGTGTACGAGCAGTACTTC.

The chain uses TRBV7-9 and TRBJ2-2; unclear D gene. Trimming removed 5 bases at V and 5 bases at J, with 6 bases between. Germline V lookup: CDR1 SEHNR, CDR2 FQNEAQ (reference sequence). This CDR3 region has 12 residues. The CDR3 region is CASSPATGELFF. CDR3 sequence (DNA): TGTGCCAGCAGCCCTGCTACCGGGGAGCTGTTTTTT. Using reference TRBV7-9 and TRBJ2-2 for the parts outside the CDR3, the full variable domain is DTGVSQNPRHKITKRGQNVTFRCDPISEHNRLYWYRQTLGQGPEFLTYFQNEAQLEKSRLLSDRFSAERPKGSFSTLEIQRTEQGDSAMYLCASSPATGELFFGEGSRLTVL.

This chain uses TRBV12-3 or TRBV12-4 with TRBJ2-3; 12 positions agree with TRBD1. The J segment lost 4 bases and the V segment lost 5 bases, leaving 4 bases of the junction unmatched. The CDR3 spans 15 residues. The CDR3 protein is CASSPGQGASDTQYF. CDR3 sequence (DNA): TGTGCCAGCAGTCCGGGACAGGGGGCGTCAGATACGCAGTATTTT.

This chain joins TRBV20-1 and TRBJ2-7; 8 bases align to TRBD1. With V trimmed by 1 base and J by 0 bases, 5 bases remained unmatched. Germline V CDR1 and CDR2: DFQATT, SNEGSKA (reference sequence). The CDR3 covers 15 residues. This CDR3 is CSARGQGTTSYEQYF. For the CDR3, the DNA is TGCAGTGCTAGAGGACAGGGGACCACCTCCTACGAGCAGTACTTC.

The V gene is TRBV12-3 or TRBV12-4, the J gene TRBJ2-3; D not certain. CDR3 size: 15 residues. V was pared by 7 bases and J by 0 bases, with 14 bases between. For the CDR3, the DNA is TGTGCCAGCACCGAGATGGAACTGAGCACAGATACGCAGTATTTT. Its translation: CASTEMELSTDTQYF.

This clonotype turned up a few times. V is TRBV7-2 and J is TRBJ2-3, with TRBD1 matching 11 bases. Unmatched junction bases numbered 14, after V lost 2 bases and J lost 4 bases. CDR3 length equals 19 residues. Germline V lookup: CDR1 SGHTA, CDR2 FQGNSA. In DNA form, the CDR3 reads TGTGCCAGCAGCTTATACCCCCAATCGGACAGGGGGCCACCAGATACGCAGTATTTT. Its protein is CASSLYPQSDRGPPDTQYF. Looking up the rest from reference TRBV7-2 and TRBJ2-3 gives the full variable domain: GAGVSQSPSNKVTEKGKDVELRCDPISGHTALYWYRQSLGQGLEFLIYFQGNSAPDKSGLPSDRFSAERTGGSVSTLTIQRTQQEDSAVYLCASSLYPQSDRGPPDTQYFGPGTRLTVL.

V and J are TRBV5-1 and TRBJ2-1, with TRBD2 as a possible D gene (5 bases). Trimming pared 4 bases from V and 5 bases from J, leaving 16 bases between. The CDR3 totals 15 residues. Germline-derived CDR1 and CDR2 are SGHRS and YFSETQ. The CDR3 sequence is CASSPLGLSNNEQFF. As DNA, the CDR3 is TGCGCCAGCAGCCCACTCGGACTCTCTAACAATGAGCAGTTCTTC.